The TCR beta chain described here comes from a study of blood T cell repertoires in COVID-19 (dated by TCRdb to the early 2020s). About the full investigation: Samples covering the acute and convalescent phases of COVID-19 were provided by collaborators in the United States, Italy and Spain. The repertoires were made available in a free public database intended to serve as a resource for research on the immune response to SARS-CoV-2. Samples were obtained from the ongoing ImmuneRACE study (first 160 participants) and from 1,254 subjects provided by 6 global collaborators. The prospective study material was composed of cDNA or gDNA derived from T cells, B-cell-depleted T cells, or PBMCs. HLA class I and class II types, where available, came from metadata supplied by the sample provider rather than from assay-based typing. Sample metadata almost always included a de-identified subject ID, COVID-19 status, age in years and sex. Deeply sampled blood TCRbeta repertoires from subjects exposed to, actively infected with, or recovered from COVID-19 were included in the dataset.

The collaborating institutions used their own protocols to collect whole blood in K2EDTA tubes. For TCRbeta analysis, collaborator samples were shipped as frozen whole blood, as isolated PBMCs, or as DNA extracted from either sample type. The immunoSEQ Assay, a bias-controlled multiplex PCR, was used to amplify TCRbeta CDR3 regions from genomic DNA. The published analysis was carried out like this. The number of nucleated cells in each sample was estimated from the amplification of reference gene primers within the assay. Sequence reads were collapsed and filtered to measure the absolute abundance of every unique TCRbeta CDR3 rearrangement. For each sample, productive Simpson clonality was calculated by taking the square root of Simpson's diversity index across productive rearrangements. In TCRdb, the immuneACCESS table is reduced to in-frame sequences with V and J assigned. These tables do not hold every clone; where another copy was compared, an unresolved V gene accounts for under half, and the others remain unexplained. The DNA gave D and trimming, while V, J and clone size come from that table. For this sample the table gives 30,000 to 40,000 clones, of which less than 95% were detected only once. The top ten hold roughly 19% of the sample.

What the authors observed across the whole study: The quantity of clinical and demographic metadata differed by source and by participant and was supplied without curation.

Note on this clone: Its antigen has not been determined. No base-level quality is on record; no much larger clone is a single base apart.

CDR1 and CDR2, per the germline V gene, are KGHDR and SFDVKD. The germline ends are 16 bases apart after V is trimmed by 4 bases and J by 3 bases. Spanning cysteine to phenylalanine, the CDR3 consists of 16 amino acids. CDR3 DNA is the only sequence kept; it has 48 bases, read in frame from the first base. The sequence links TRBV24-1 to TRBJ2-3; TRBD1 is possibly the D segment (6 matching bases). The receptor was derived from a man older than 75 with acute or convalescent COVID-19. What was sequenced was peripheral blood. CDR3 reads: CATSDRTERGTDTQYF. The DNA reads as follows: TGTGCCACCAGTGACCGGACAGAACGTGGGACAGATACGCAGTATTTT.